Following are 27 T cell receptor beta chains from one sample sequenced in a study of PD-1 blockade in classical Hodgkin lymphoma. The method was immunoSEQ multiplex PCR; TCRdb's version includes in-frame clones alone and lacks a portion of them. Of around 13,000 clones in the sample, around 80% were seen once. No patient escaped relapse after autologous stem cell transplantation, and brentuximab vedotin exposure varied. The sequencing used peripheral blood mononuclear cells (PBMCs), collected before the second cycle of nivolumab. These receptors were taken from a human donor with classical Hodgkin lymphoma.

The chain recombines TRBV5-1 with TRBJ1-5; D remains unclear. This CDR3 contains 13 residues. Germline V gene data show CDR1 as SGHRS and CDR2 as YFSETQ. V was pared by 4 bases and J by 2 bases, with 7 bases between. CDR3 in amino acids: CASSILGNQPQHF. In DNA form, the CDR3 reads TGCGCCAGCAGCATCTTGGGCAATCAGCCCCAGCATTTT.

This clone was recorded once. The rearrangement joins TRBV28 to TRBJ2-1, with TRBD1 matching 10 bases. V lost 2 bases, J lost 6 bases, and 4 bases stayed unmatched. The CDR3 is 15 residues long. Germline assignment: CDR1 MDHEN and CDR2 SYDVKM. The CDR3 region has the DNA TGTGCCAGCAGTTTACGTGGACAGGGGGGCAATGAGCAGTTCTTC. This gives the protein CASSLRGQGGNEQFF.

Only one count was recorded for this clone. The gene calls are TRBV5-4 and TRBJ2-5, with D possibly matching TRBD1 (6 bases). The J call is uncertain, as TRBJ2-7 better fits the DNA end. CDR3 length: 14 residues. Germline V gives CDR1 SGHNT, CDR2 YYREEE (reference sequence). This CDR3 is CASSFGQNSYEQYF. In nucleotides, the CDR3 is TGTGCCAGCAGTTTTGGACAGAACTCCTACGAGCAGTACTTC.

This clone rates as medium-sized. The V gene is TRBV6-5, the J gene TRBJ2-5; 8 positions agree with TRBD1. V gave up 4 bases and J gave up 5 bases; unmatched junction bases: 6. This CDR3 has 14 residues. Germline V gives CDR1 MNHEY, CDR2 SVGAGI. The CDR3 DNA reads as TGTGCCAGCAGTTTGGGCAGGGGGCCTGAGACCCAGTACTTC. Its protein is CASSLGRGPETQYF.

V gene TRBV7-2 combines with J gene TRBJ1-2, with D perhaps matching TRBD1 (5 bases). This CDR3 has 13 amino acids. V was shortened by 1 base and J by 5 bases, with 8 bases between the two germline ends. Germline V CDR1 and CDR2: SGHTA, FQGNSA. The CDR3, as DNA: TGTGCCAGCAGCTTAGGACAGTTATATGGCTACACCTTC. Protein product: CASSLGQLYGYTF.

Here the CDR3 reads CASSPVRGPNTEAFF. The CDR3, as DNA: TGTGCCAGCTCACCCGTCAGGGGACCAAACACTGAAGCTTTCTTT. This sequence joins TRBV18 and TRBJ1-1; possibly TRBD1 for D (6 bases). CDR3 length: 15 residues. Trimming removed 3 bases at V and 2 bases at J, with 13 bases between. The germline V gene encodes CDR1 KGHSH and CDR2 LQKENI. The whole variable domain, remainder taken from reference TRBV18 and TRBJ1-1, is NAGVMQNPRHLVRRRGQEARLRCSPMKGHSHVYWYRQLPEEGLKFMVYLQKENIIDESGMPKERFSAEFPKEGPSILRIQQVVRGDSAAYFCASSPVRGPNTEAFFGQGTRLTVV.

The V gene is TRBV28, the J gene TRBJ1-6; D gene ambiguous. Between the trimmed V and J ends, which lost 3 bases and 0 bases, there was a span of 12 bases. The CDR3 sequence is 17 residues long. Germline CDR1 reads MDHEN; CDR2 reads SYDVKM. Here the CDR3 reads CASSLASLSSYNSPLHF. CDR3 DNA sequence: TGTGCCAGCAGTTTGGCCTCCTTGAGCTCCTATAATTCACCCCTCCACTTT. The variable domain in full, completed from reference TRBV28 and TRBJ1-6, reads DVKVTQSSRYLVKRTGEKVFLECVQDMDHENMFWYRQDPGLGLRLIYFSYDVKMKEKGDIPEGYSVSREKKERFSLILESASTNQTSMYLCASSLASLSSYNSPLHFGNGTRLTVT.

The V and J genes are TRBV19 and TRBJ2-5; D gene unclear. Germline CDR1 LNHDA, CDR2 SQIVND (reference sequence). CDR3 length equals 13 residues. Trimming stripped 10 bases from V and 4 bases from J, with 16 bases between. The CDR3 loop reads CATAGGYGETQYF. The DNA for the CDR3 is TGTGCCACCGCAGGTGGATACGGAGAGACCCAGTACTTC. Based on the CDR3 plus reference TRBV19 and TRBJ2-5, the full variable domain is DGGITQSPKYLFRKEGQNVTLSCEQNLNHDAMYWYRQDPGQGLRLIYYSQIVNDFQKGDIAEGYSVSREKKESFPLTVTSAQKNPTAFYLCATAGGYGETQYFGPGTRLLVL.

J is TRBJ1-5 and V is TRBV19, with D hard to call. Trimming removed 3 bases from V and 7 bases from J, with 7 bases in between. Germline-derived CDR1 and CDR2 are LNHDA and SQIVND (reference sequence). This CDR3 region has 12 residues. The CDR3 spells CASSIEGQPQHF. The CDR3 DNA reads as TGTGCCAGTAGTATTGAGGGCCAGCCCCAGCATTTT.

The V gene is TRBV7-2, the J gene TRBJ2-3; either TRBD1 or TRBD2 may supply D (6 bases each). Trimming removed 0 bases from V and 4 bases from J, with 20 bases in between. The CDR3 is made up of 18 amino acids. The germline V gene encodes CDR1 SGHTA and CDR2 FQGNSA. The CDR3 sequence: CASSLAHPEGGWADTQYF. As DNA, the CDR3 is TGTGCCAGCAGCTTAGCCCACCCCGAGGGGGGCTGGGCAGATACGCAGTATTTT.

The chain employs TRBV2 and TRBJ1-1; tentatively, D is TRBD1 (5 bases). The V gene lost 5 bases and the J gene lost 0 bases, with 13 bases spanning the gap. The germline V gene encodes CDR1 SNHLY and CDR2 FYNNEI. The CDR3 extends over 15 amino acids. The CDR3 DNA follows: TGTGCCAGCAGTTTATCGACAGCTATGAACACTGAAGCTTTCTTT. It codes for CASSLSTAMNTEAFF.

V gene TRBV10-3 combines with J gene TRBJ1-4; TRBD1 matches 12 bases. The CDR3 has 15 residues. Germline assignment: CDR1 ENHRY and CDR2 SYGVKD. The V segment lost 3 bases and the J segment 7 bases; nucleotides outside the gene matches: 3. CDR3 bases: TGTGCCATCAGTGACATGGGACAGGGGGCTGAAAAACTGTTTTTT. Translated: CAISDMGQGAEKLFF.

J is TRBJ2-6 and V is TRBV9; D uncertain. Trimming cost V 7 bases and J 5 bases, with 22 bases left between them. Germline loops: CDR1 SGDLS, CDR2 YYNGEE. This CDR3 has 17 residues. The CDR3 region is CASLKGYKQSRANVLTF. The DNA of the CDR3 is TGTGCCAGCCTTAAAGGGTACAAACAAAGTCGGGCCAACGTCCTGACTTTC.

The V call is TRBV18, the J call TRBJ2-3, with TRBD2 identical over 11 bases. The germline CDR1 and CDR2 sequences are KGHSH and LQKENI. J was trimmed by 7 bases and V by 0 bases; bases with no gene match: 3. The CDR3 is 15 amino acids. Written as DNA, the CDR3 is TGTGCCAGCTCACCACCGTCTAGCGGGGGGAATACGCAGTATTTT. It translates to CASSPPSSGGNTQYF.

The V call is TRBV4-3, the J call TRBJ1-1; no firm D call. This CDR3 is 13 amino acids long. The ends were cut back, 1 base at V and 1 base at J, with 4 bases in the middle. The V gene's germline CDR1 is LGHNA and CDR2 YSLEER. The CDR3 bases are TGCGCCAGCAGCCAAGTTGAGAACACTGAAGCTTTCTTT. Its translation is CASSQVENTEAFF.

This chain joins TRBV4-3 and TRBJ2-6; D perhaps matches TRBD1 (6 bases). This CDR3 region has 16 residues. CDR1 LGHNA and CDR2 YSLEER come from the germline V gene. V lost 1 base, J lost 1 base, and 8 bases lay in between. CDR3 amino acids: CASSQGRGSGANVLTF. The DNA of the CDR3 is TGCGCCAGCAGCCAAGGAAGGGGGTCTGGGGCCAACGTCCTGACTTTC.

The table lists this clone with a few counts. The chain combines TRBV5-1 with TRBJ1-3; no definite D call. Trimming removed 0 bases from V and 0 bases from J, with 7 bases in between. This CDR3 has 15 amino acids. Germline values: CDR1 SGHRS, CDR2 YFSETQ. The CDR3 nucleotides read TGCGCCAGCAGCTTGGGGGATACCTCTGGAAACACCATATATTTT. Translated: CASSLGDTSGNTIYF.

CDR3 sequence (DNA): TGTGCCAGCAGCTTCGAGCGGAGGGAGCAGTTCTTC. Its translation: CASSFERREQFF. The rearrangement joins TRBV5-4 to TRBJ2-1, with TRBD2 as a possible D gene (5 bases). The V gene's germline CDR1 is SGHNT and CDR2 YYREEE (reference sequence). The length of the CDR3 is 12 residues. V was shortened by 2 bases and J by 10 bases, with 10 bases between the two germline ends.

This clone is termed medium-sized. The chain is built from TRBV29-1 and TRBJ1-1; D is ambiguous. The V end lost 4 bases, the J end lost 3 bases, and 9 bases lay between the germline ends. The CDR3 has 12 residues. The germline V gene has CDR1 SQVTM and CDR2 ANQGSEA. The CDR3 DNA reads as TGCAGCGTTGGAAGTGGGTACACTGAAGCTTTCTTT. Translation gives CSVGSGYTEAFF. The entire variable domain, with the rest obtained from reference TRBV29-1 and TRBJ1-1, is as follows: SAVISQKPSRDICQRGTSLTIQCQVDSQVTMMFWYRQQPGQSLTLIATANQGSEATYESGFVIDKFPISRPNLTFSTLTVSNMSPEDSSIYLCSVGSGYTEAFFGQGTRLTVV.

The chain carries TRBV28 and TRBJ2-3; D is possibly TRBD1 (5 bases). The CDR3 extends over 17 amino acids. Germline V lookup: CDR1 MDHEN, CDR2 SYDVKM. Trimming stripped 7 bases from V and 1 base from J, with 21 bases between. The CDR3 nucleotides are TGTGCCAGCAATTCGGACAACGAGGAGATCGGCACAGATACGCAGTATTTT. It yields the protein CASNSDNEEIGTDTQYF.

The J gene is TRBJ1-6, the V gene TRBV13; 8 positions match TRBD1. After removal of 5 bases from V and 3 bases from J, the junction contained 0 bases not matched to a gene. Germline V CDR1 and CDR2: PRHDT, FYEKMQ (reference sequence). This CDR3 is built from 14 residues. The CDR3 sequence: CASSTGGYNSPLHF. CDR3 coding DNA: TGTGCCAGCAGCACAGGGGGCTATAATTCACCCCTCCACTTT.

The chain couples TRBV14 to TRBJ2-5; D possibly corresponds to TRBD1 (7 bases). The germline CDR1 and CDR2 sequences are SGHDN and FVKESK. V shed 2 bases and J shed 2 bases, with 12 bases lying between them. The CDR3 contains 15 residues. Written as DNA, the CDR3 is TGTGCCAGCAGCCAAATACAGGGGAGGCAAGAGACCCAGTACTTC. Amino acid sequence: CASSQIQGRQETQYF.

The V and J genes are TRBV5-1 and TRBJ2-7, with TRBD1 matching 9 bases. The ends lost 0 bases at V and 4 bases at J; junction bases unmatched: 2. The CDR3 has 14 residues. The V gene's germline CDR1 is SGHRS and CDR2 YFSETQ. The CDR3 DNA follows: TGCGCCAGCAGCTTGGGCGGGACAGGGTACGAGCAGTACTTC. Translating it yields CASSLGGTGYEQYF.

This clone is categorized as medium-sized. CDR3 residues: CASSFRDWGTEAFF. Written as DNA, the CDR3 is TGTGCCAGCAGCTTCCGGGACTGGGGCACTGAAGCTTTCTTT. The gene calls are TRBV5-6 and TRBJ1-1; possible D gene TRBD1, 5 bases. CDR3 length: 14 residues. The V gene's germline CDR1 is SGHDT and CDR2 YYEEEE. With 2 bases removed from V and 4 bases from J, the gap between germline ends came to 12 bases. The full variable domain, its missing parts supplied by reference TRBV5-6 and TRBJ1-1, is DAGVTQSPTHLIKTRGQQVTLRCSPKSGHDTVSWYQQALGQGPQFIFQYYEEEERQRGNFPDRFSGHQFPNYSSELNVNALLLGDSALYLCASSFRDWGTEAFFGQGTRLTVV.

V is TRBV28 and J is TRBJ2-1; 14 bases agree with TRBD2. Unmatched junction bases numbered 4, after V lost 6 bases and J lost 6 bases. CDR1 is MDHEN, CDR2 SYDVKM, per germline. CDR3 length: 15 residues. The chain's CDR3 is CASSGLAGGLNEQFF. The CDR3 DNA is TGTGCCAGCAGCGGACTAGCGGGGGGTCTCAATGAGCAGTTCTTC.

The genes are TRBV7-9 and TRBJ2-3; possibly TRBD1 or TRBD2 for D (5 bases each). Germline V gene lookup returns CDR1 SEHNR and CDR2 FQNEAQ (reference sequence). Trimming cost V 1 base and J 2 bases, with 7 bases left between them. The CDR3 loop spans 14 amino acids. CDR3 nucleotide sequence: TGTGCCAGCAGCTTAGAGGGGACCACAGATACGCAGTATTTT. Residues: CASSLEGTTDTQYF.

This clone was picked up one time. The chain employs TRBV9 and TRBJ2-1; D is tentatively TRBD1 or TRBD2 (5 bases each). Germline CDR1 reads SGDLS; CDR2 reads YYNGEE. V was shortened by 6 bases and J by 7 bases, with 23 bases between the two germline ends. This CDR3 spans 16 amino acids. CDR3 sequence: CASTHGVGVVGNEQFF. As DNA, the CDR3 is TGTGCCAGCACCCACGGAGTGGGGGTCGTGGGAAATGAGCAGTTCTTC.